A single sample is the source of the 11 T cell receptor beta chains below, sequenced in a study of identical twins. TCRdb itself ran the 5' RACE reads through MiXCR, one entry per CDR3 protein. The profile shows 650,000 to 750,000 distinct CDR3 sequences, over 20% of them singletons. These same data were also listed under a study on T cells expressing NK-cell markers.

Specimen: PBMCs. Receptor source: a woman younger than 35 in good health.

The V and J genes are TRBV12-3 or TRBV12-4 and TRBJ2-3; 9 bases are shared with TRBD1. CDR3 size: 16 residues. The trim removed 3 bases at V and 1 base at J, leaving 5 bases unmatched. The chain's CDR3 is CASSFRDRARTDTQYF. CDR3 DNA: TGTGCCAGCAGTTTCCGGGACAGGGCCCGCACAGATACGCAGTATTTT.

This clonotype was seen a few times. The chain uses TRBV11-2 and TRBJ2-2; 10 bases are a match to TRBD2. In germline, CDR1 is SGHAT, CDR2 FQNNGV. With V trimmed by 2 bases and J by 7 bases, 1 base remained unmatched. CDR3 length: 14 amino acids. The CDR3 sequence is CASSLTSGVGELFF. In DNA, the CDR3 is TGTGCCAGCAGCTTAACTAGCGGGGTCGGGGAGCTGTTTTTT.

The genes are TRBV9 and TRBJ2-2; no firm D call. Trimming left V 3 bases short and J 2 bases short, with 5 bases between. The CDR3 loop spans 13 amino acids. CDR1 and CDR2 (germline): SGDLS, YYNGEE. CDR3 residues: CASSAYNTGELFF. The DNA of the CDR3 is TGTGCCAGCAGCGCATACAACACCGGGGAGCTGTTTTTT.

The J gene is TRBJ2-7, the V gene TRBV7-2; 8 nucleotides line up with TRBD2. Germline CDR1 reads SGHTA; CDR2 reads FQGNSA. V dropped 3 bases and J dropped 5; count of bases not matched to a gene: 9. The CDR3 has 15 residues. The CDR3 region is CASSFLSGSFNEQYF. CDR3 DNA sequence: TGTGCCAGCAGCTTCTTAAGCGGGAGTTTCAACGAGCAGTACTTC.

This rearrangement joins TRBV7-2 to TRBJ1-2, with no clear D. Between the trimmed V and J ends, which lost 1 base and 5 bases, there was a span of 11 bases. The CDR3 contains 14 residues. CDR1 is SGHTA, CDR2 FQGNSA, per germline. CDR3 region: CASSLVATAYGYTF. The CDR3 region has the DNA TGTGCCAGCAGCTTAGTGGCTACGGCTTATGGCTACACCTTC.

The chain carries TRBV7-9 and TRBJ1-1; D remains ambiguous. Trimming removed 3 bases at V and 1 base at J, with 9 bases between. Per germline, CDR1 SEHNR and CDR2 FQNEAQ (reference sequence). This CDR3 region has 14 residues. The CDR3: CASSFLGANTEAFF. For the CDR3, the DNA is TGTGCCAGCAGCTTTCTGGGAGCGAACACTGAAGCTTTCTTT.

This clonotype was seen a few times. This chain joins TRBV4-3 and TRBJ2-7; 7 bases are a match to TRBD1. With V trimmed by 3 bases and J by 0 bases, 11 bases remained unmatched. Looked up from germline, CDR1 is LGHNA and CDR2 is YSLEER. CDR3 length: 17 residues. CDR3 DNA sequence: TGCGCCAGCAGCCAGGAAGGGGGCTTTTACAGCTCCTACGAGCAGTACTTC. As protein: CASSQEGGFYSSYEQYF.

This clonotype has a count of ten or more. The genes are TRBV3-1 and TRBJ2-1; 8 positions match TRBD1. The CDR3 has 16 residues. V shed 1 base and J 10 bases; nucleotides not matched to a gene: 12. CDR1 is LGHDT, CDR2 YNNKEL, per germline (reference sequence). CDR3 DNA: TGTGCCAGCAGCCAAGGGGTACGACAGGGGAGTTGGGAGCAGTTCTTC. This sequence encodes CASSQGVRQGSWEQFF.

This clonotype came up a few times. This chain links TRBV6-1 with TRBJ2-7, with 7 bases aligning to TRBD1. With 6 bases clipped from V and 6 bases from J, the junction kept 14 bases outside the gene matches. CDR1 is MNHNS, CDR2 SASEGT, per germline. This CDR3 has 15 amino acids. The CDR3 region has the DNA TGTGCCAGCAGCCCCCTGACAGGGCCGGTCGCCGAGCAGTACTTC. Protein product: CASSPLTGPVAEQYF.

V is TRBV9 and J is TRBJ2-7; possible D gene TRBD1, 6 bases. Germline CDR1 is SGDLS and CDR2 is YYNGEE. The CDR3 loop spans 13 amino acids. Trimming removed 4 bases from V and 3 bases from J, with 11 bases in between. This CDR3 is CASSPGDIYEQYF. The CDR3 nucleotides are TGTGCCAGCAGCCCTGGGGACATCTACGAGCAGTACTTC.

The chain uses TRBV9 and TRBJ2-3; 8 bases fit TRBD1. V lost 3 bases to trimming and J lost 2 bases; unmatched junction nucleotides: 2. The CDR3 has 14 residues. CDR1 is SGDLS, CDR2 YYNGEE, per germline. CDR3 coding DNA: TGTGCCAGCAGCGCGGGACAGGTCACAGATACGCAGTATTTT. Protein: CASSAGQVTDTQYF.